This T cell receptor (beta chain) was obtained from a study of identical twins. TCRdb called the 5' RACE reads again in MiXCR, with one record for every CDR3 protein. The repertoire holds 640,000 or so distinct CDR3 sequences, with around 5.7% as singletons. This clonotype was counted many times. Its matching antigen is unknown. The study's findings and limits: The authors noted that invariant MAIT and iNKT cells could partly confound zero-insertion analyses.

The length of the CDR3 is 16 residues. The junction had 8 bases not matched to a gene; V was cut back by 0 bases and J by 3 bases. In germline, CDR1 is SQVTM, CDR2 ANQGSEA. Sequencing was carried out using naive T cells sorted from blood. This TCR was sampled from a man aged 18-30 years in good health. This chain connects TRBV29-1 to TRBJ2-1, with TRBD2 matching over 7 bases. The DNA for the CDR3 is TGCAGCGTTGAAGATCTGGGGGGGAGCGGCTACAATGAGCAGTTCTTC. Encoded protein: CSVEDLGGSGYNEQFF.